These 31 T cell receptor beta chains were sequenced from one sample in a study of OX40 agonist ivuxolimab in advanced cancers. The method was immunoSEQ multiplex PCR; TCRdb's version includes in-frame clones alone and lacks a portion of them. In the table there are fewer than 85,000 clones, 84% of which are singletons. The material sequenced was CD4+ or CD8+ T cells sorted from blood, taken in a trial of the OX40 agonist ivuxolimab. The receptors shown here come from an adult with an advanced solid tumor such as melanoma, head and neck, liver or kidney cancer.

The genes are TRBV11-3 and TRBJ2-6; D is possibly TRBD1 or TRBD2 (5 bases each). Per germline, CDR1 SGHNT and CDR2 YENEEA. V shed 5 bases and J shed 4 bases, with 18 bases lying between them. The CDR3 covers 17 residues. DNA for the CDR3: TGTGCCAGCAGCGGGGGAACTACAGGTTTCGGGGCCAACGTCCTGACTTTC. It specifies CASSGGTTGFGANVLTF.

The V gene is TRBV5-1, the J gene TRBJ2-3; 8 positions match TRBD2. Germline V gives CDR1 SGHRS, CDR2 YFSETQ. This CDR3 region has 17 residues. V gave up 2 bases and J gave up 1 base; unmatched junction bases: 9. The CDR3 spells CASSFTLAGSGTDTQYF. The CDR3 DNA sequence: TGCGCCAGCAGCTTTACCTTAGCGGGATCAGGCACAGATACGCAGTATTTT.

The gene calls are TRBV27 and TRBJ2-7, with TRBD1 identical over 7 bases. Germline loops: CDR1 MNHEY, CDR2 SMNVEV (reference sequence). This CDR3 has 15 residues. Trimming cost V 4 bases and J 3 bases; bases outside gene matches: 9. As DNA, the CDR3 is TGTGCCAGCAGTTCCAGACAGGGTAGCATCTACGAGCAGTACTTC. Translated, it gives CASSSRQGSIYEQYF.

This chain links TRBV11-2 with TRBJ2-3; TRBD1 matches at 11 bases. In germline, CDR1 is SGHAT, CDR2 FQNNGV. The CDR3 contains 15 residues. Trimming took 5 bases from V and 7 from J; bases not matched to a gene: 8. The CDR3 coding sequence is TGTGCCAGCAGCCCGGGGGACAGGGGGAGGAATACGCAGTATTTT. It specifies CASSPGDRGRNTQYF.

About this clone itself: Other DNA sequences in the same sample also yield this CDR3. The chain employs TRBV28 and TRBJ1-5, with D maybe TRBD1 (6 bases). CDR1 MDHEN and CDR2 SYDVKM come from the germline V gene. Trimming shortened V by 6 bases and J by 0 bases, and 12 bases separated the two germline ends. The CDR3 is 15 residues long. DNA of the CDR3: TGTGCCAGCAGAAGCACCAGGGGTAGCAATCAGCCCCAGCATTTT. Amino acids: CASRSTRGSNQPQHF.

J is TRBJ1-1 and V is TRBV29-1; 7 nucleotides agree with TRBD1. The CDR3 spans 12 residues. V dropped 4 bases and J dropped 4; count of bases not matched to a gene: 3. Per the germline V gene, CDR1 is SQVTM and CDR2 is ANQGSEA. CDR3 amino acids: CSVVGGGTEAFF. The CDR3 nucleotides are TGCAGCGTTGTAGGGGGCGGCACTGAAGCTTTCTTT.

The genes are TRBV19 and TRBJ1-1; possibly TRBD1 for D (5 bases). From germline, CDR1 is LNHDA and CDR2 SQIVND (reference sequence). Trimming cost V 7 bases and J 11 bases, with 14 bases left between them. The CDR3 is 11 residues long. The CDR3 DNA follows: TGTGCCAGTACTCAGGCAGGGTTGGCTTTCTTT. It codes for CASTQAGLAFF.

The chain employs TRBV7-9 and TRBJ1-1; no clear D. CDR1 and CDR2 from the germline V gene are SEHNR and FQNEAQ (reference sequence). There are 13 residues in the CDR3. The V end was cut by 1 base, the J end by 1 base, with 4 bases between. CDR3 in DNA: TGTGCCAGCAGCTTAGGGGAGAACACTGAAGCTTTCTTT. It specifies CASSLGENTEAFF.

V usage is TRBV9 and J usage is TRBJ2-1; 11 nucleotides agree with TRBD2. Unmatched junction bases numbered 10, after V lost 3 bases and J lost 8 bases. CDR1 SGDLS and CDR2 YYNGEE come from the germline V gene. The CDR3 runs to 16 residues. In DNA form, the CDR3 reads TGTGCCAGCAGCGACCTTAGCGGGAGGGATAGCGATGAGCAGTTCTTC. Protein: CASSDLSGRDSDEQFF. Using reference TRBV9 and TRBJ2-1 for the parts outside the CDR3, the full variable domain is DSGVTQTPKHLITATGQRVTLRCSPRSGDLSVYWYQQSLDQGLQFLIQYYNGEERAKGNILERFSAQQFPDLHSELNLSSLELGDSALYFCASSDLSGRDSDEQFFGPGTRLTVL.

The chain joins TRBV7-3 to TRBJ2-1; D might be TRBD1 (5 bases). This CDR3 is built from 15 residues. Looked up from germline, CDR1 is SGHTA and CDR2 is FQGTGA. V gave up 3 bases and J gave up 6 bases, with 15 bases separating them. CDR3 nucleotide sequence: TGTGCCAGCAGCTTTTCAGGGATGGCAGGCAATGAGCAGTTCTTC. Translated: CASSFSGMAGNEQFF.

The chain employs TRBV11-2 and TRBJ2-2, with D perhaps assigned TRBD1 or TRBD2 (5 bases each). Germline-derived CDR1 and CDR2 are SGHAT and FQNNGV. The V end lost 6 bases, the J end lost 4 bases, and 12 bases lay between the germline ends. The CDR3 length is 14 residues. In DNA, the CDR3 is TGTGCCAGCAGTACCGGGGCGGGCACCGGGGAGCTGTTTTTT. Translating gives CASSTGAGTGELFF.

The chain recombines TRBV5-6 with TRBJ2-1; 14 bases match TRBD2. Unmatched junction bases numbered 12, after V lost 3 bases and J lost 7 bases. Per the germline V gene, CDR1 is SGHDT and CDR2 is YYEEEE. There are 18 residues in the CDR3. Written as DNA, the CDR3 is TGTGCCAGCAGCTCCTGGGGGACTAGCGGGAGAGGCGAAAATGAGCAGTTCTTC. This gives the protein CASSSWGTSGRGENEQFF.

This chain uses TRBV29-1 with TRBJ2-1, with D perhaps matching TRBD1 (6 bases). Germline CDR1 reads SQVTM; CDR2 reads ANQGSEA. The CDR3 is 14 amino acids. V dropped 7 bases and J dropped 0 bases, with 13 bases sitting between them. The CDR3 DNA reads as TGCAGCGCCCCCGGACAGATCTCCTACAATGAGCAGTTCTTC. Encoded protein: CSAPGQISYNEQFF.

The gene calls are TRBV18 and TRBJ2-3, with D maybe TRBD1 (5 bases). The ends were cut back, 0 bases at V and 1 base at J, with 8 bases in the middle. This CDR3 is 15 amino acids long. Per germline, CDR1 KGHSH and CDR2 LQKENI. DNA for the CDR3: TGTGCCAGCTCACCACCGAGCAGGGGCACAGATACGCAGTATTTT. This codes for CASSPPSRGTDTQYF.

The rearrangement joins TRBV9 to TRBJ1-3; D possibly corresponds to TRBD1 (6 bases). The germline V gene encodes CDR1 SGDLS and CDR2 YYNGEE. V lost 4 bases and J lost 0, with 14 bases in between. There are 16 residues in the CDR3. The CDR3 bases are TGTGCCAGCAGCACCGGACAGCTACTCTCTGGAAACACCATATATTTT. Protein product: CASSTGQLLSGNTIYF.

This chain connects TRBV18 to TRBJ1-1; tentative D call: TRBD1 (6 bases). Between the trimmed V and J ends, which lost 0 bases and 0 bases, there was a span of 11 bases. Germline V gene lookup returns CDR1 KGHSH and CDR2 LQKENI. This CDR3 is built from 16 residues. CDR3 DNA sequence: TGTGCCAGCTCACCACCAGGGGGGGGGATGAACACTGAAGCTTTCTTT. It translates to CASSPPGGGMNTEAFF.

This chain uses TRBV19 with TRBJ2-7; possible D gene TRBD2, 6 bases. The V gene's germline CDR1 is LNHDA and CDR2 SQIVND (reference sequence). The CDR3 contains 15 residues. The V and J ends lost 9 bases and 0 bases respectively, with 18 bases between them. The CDR3 loop is CASPRGSGLSYEQYF. For the CDR3, the DNA is TGTGCCAGCCCCCGTGGTAGCGGACTCTCCTACGAGCAGTACTTC. The full variable domain, with the rest looked up from reference TRBV19 and TRBJ2-7, is DGGITQSPKYLFRKEGQNVTLSCEQNLNHDAMYWYRQDPGQGLRLIYYSQIVNDFQKGDIAEGYSVSREKKESFPLTVTSAQKNPTAFYLCASPRGSGLSYEQYFGPGTRLTVT.

J is TRBJ2-1 and V is TRBV29-1; D is perhaps TRBD2 (5 bases). Germline CDR1 reads SQVTM; CDR2 reads ANQGSEA. The CDR3 runs 15 residues. V lost 3 bases and J lost 2, with 14 bases in between. The CDR3 loop reads CSVEGSSAAYNEQFF. The DNA of the CDR3 is TGCAGCGTTGAGGGGAGTAGCGCCGCCTACAATGAGCAGTTCTTC.

The V gene is TRBV2, the J gene TRBJ2-7; 8 bases fit TRBD1. V trimming: 8 bases; J trimming: 4 bases; junction bases outside the gene matches: 10. Germline V gene sequence: CDR1 SNHLY, CDR2 FYNNEI. The CDR3 has 14 amino acids. The CDR3 sequence is CASSRQGKAYEQYF. In DNA, the CDR3 is TGTGCCAGCTCTCGACAGGGGAAGGCGTACGAGCAGTACTTC.

The chain couples TRBV7-9 to TRBJ2-2, with 7 bases aligning to TRBD2. This CDR3 is 14 amino acids long. Losses at the gene ends were 0 bases for V and 6 bases for J; bases not matched to a gene: 1. CDR1 is SEHNR and CDR2 is FQNEAQ in the germline V gene (reference sequence). The CDR3 protein is CASSLAREAGELFF. As DNA, the CDR3 is TGTGCCAGCAGCTTAGCCCGGGAGGCCGGGGAGCTGTTTTTT.

This clone has more than one count but fewer than ten. This chain uses TRBV5-5 with TRBJ2-7, with TRBD1 matching over 8 bases. From germline, CDR1 is SGHKS and CDR2 YYEKEE (reference sequence). The CDR3 is 15 amino acids. Trimming cost V 4 bases and J 5 bases; bases outside gene matches: 11. DNA for the CDR3: TGTGCCAGCAGCCTGCCTGGCACAGGGGGACACGAGCAGTACTTC. Amino acid sequence: CASSLPGTGGHEQYF.

The rearrangement joins TRBV7-2 to TRBJ2-7; the D is unclear. The V gene lost 6 bases and the J gene lost 1 base, with 13 bases spanning the gap. CDR1 is SGHTA and CDR2 is FQGNSA in the germline V gene. The CDR3 loop spans 14 amino acids. The chain's CDR3 is CASSQARGSYEQYF. The CDR3 DNA reads TGTGCCAGCAGTCAGGCCCGCGGATCCTACGAGCAGTACTTC.

This clone was found a few times. The V gene is TRBV4-2, the J gene TRBJ2-7, with D perhaps matching TRBD1 or TRBD2 (5 bases each). This CDR3 has 14 residues. The V and J ends lost 9 bases and 7 bases respectively, with 22 bases between them. Germline loops: CDR1 LGHNA, CDR2 YNFKEQ. The CDR3 sequence: CASDSGAGLGEQYF. For the CDR3, the DNA is TGTGCCAGTGACTCCGGGGCAGGACTGGGGGAGCAGTACTTC.

The chain uses TRBV7-8 and TRBJ2-1; 8 bases fit TRBD1. From germline, CDR1 is SGHVS and CDR2 FQNEAQ. There are 15 residues in the CDR3. V lost 5 bases and J lost 0; bases outside the gene matches: 3. The CDR3 coding sequence is TGTGCCAGCAGCCGCGACAGGGGCTCCTACAATGAGCAGTTCTTC. Translating gives CASSRDRGSYNEQFF.

The chain joins TRBV4-2 to TRBJ2-7, with 7 positions matching TRBD1. The ends lost 0 bases at V and 5 bases at J; junction bases unmatched: 10. Germline assignment: CDR1 LGHNA and CDR2 YNFKEQ. The CDR3 runs to 16 residues. The CDR3: CASSQDPRPTGHEQYF. CDR3 DNA sequence: TGTGCCAGCAGCCAAGATCCTCGGCCGACAGGGCACGAGCAGTACTTC.

This clone has just a few counts. This rearrangement joins TRBV5-8 to TRBJ2-5, with D uncertain. The V and J ends lost 0 bases and 5 bases respectively, with 17 bases between them. CDR3 length: 16 residues. Per germline, CDR1 SGHTS and CDR2 YDEGEE. The CDR3 sequence is CASSLVAASMKETQYF. CDR3 nucleotide sequence: TGTGCCAGCAGCTTGGTTGCTGCCAGCATGAAGGAGACCCAGTACTTC.

CDR3 in amino acids: CASSDNQETQYF. In nucleotides, the CDR3 is TGCGCCAGCAGCGACAACCAAGAGACCCAGTACTTC. This chain uses TRBV5-1 with TRBJ2-5; D is unresolved. V lost 4 bases and J lost 0, with 4 bases in between. CDR3 length: 12 residues. Germline-derived CDR1 and CDR2 are SGHRS and YFSETQ.

This rearrangement joins TRBV27 to TRBJ1-5, with 10 bases fitting TRBD1. CDR1 is MNHEY and CDR2 is SMNVEV in the germline V gene (reference sequence). CDR3 length: 16 residues. V lost 3 bases to trimming and J lost 4 bases; unmatched junction nucleotides: 6. The CDR3 is CASSFPRTGGNQPQHF. CDR3 coding DNA: TGTGCCAGCAGTTTCCCGAGGACAGGGGGGAATCAGCCCCAGCATTTT.

The J gene is TRBJ2-7, the V gene TRBV6-1, with D perhaps matching TRBD2 (5 bases). Per germline, CDR1 MNHNS and CDR2 SASEGT. V was pared by 7 bases and J by 0 bases, with 16 bases between. This CDR3 spans 15 amino acids. The CDR3 DNA reads TGTGCCAGCACCCCTGGGGATGCGGGCTCCTACGAGCAGTACTTC. This sequence encodes CASTPGDAGSYEQYF.

The chain couples TRBV2 to TRBJ1-6; 8 bases are shared with TRBD1. This CDR3 has 14 amino acids. CDR1 and CDR2 from the germline V gene are SNHLY and FYNNEI. Trimming cost V 6 bases and J 11 bases; bases outside gene matches: 9. CDR3: CASRADRVNPPLHF. The CDR3 DNA follows: TGTGCCAGCAGAGCGGACAGGGTAAACCCACCCCTCCACTTT.

This clone showed up just once. The J gene is TRBJ2-5, the V gene TRBV10-3; D is unresolved. Germline V CDR1 and CDR2: ENHRY, SYGVKD. V lost 6 bases and J 2 bases, leaving 16 bases between the germline ends. This CDR3 is 15 amino acids long. The CDR3 nucleotides read TGTGCCATCAGCCCTCAAAGACATTTTCAAGAGACCCAGTACTTC. It yields the protein CAISPQRHFQETQYF.